This T cell receptor beta chain comes out of a study of T cells in Graves' hyperthyroidism and ophthalmopathy. The wider study: Peripheral blood samples were taken at initial diagnosis, prior to any treatment. Study conclusions and caveats: Within blood appeared most thyroid clonotypes that had expanded above 0.001. Before onset, ophthalmopathy was predicted by the model a median roughly 6.8 months earlier.

RNA transcripts served as the template for amplifying TCR beta CDR3 regions. A set of HTBI primers served as the primers for a first-round RT-PCR of the TCR CDR3. TCRdb fed the multiplex PCR reads into MiXCR, producing one record per CDR3 protein. The table has hundreds of thousands of distinct CDR3 sequences, about a sixth seen once. CDR3 size: 17 residues. The V gene end was trimmed by 0 bases and the J gene end by 5 bases; junction bases not matched to a gene: 10. Germline CDR1 is LGHDT and CDR2 is YNNKEL (reference sequence). This clonotype was recorded many times. Antigen specificity is unknown. Sample: blood. The source is a woman in her late teens or twenties with Graves' ophthalmopathy. V gene TRBV3-1 combines with J gene TRBJ2-5, with 9 bases matching TRBD2. CDR3 nucleotide sequence: TGTGCCAGCAGCCAAGAGCGATTAGCGGGAGATAAGGAGACCCAGTACTTC. Translated, it gives CASSQERLAGDKETQYF.